The source of this T cell receptor beta chain is a study of T cell responses to AZD1222 COVID-19 vaccine. Overall study results and limits: Seropositivity was recorded at baseline in only a handful of AZD1222 recipients. Clonal diversity may have been underestimated, and the donors were mostly white British, with more females than males. The study found Spike-specific TCR breadth and depth rose after two AZD1222 doses. Repertoire collection took place solely once the T cell response had peaked.

The assay was immunoSEQ multiplex PCR, and TCRdb's table has in-frame clones only and misses some. The data contain about 100,000 clones, approximately 84% of them singletons. Germline V gene data show CDR1 as SQVTM and CDR2 as ANQGSEA. This CDR3 has 14 amino acids. Comments on this clone: No antigen is known for it. The junction shows a germline mismatch at one end, possibly a read error.

Specimen: peripheral blood, collected on day 0 of AZD1222 vaccination. The receptor comes from an adult in good health. The rearrangement joins TRBV29-1 to TRBJ2-7, with TRBD1 identical over 11 bases. This CDR3 reads CSVEGTGGSYEQYF. In DNA form, the CDR3 reads TGCAGCGTCGAAGGGACAGGGGGGTCCTACGAGCAGTACTTC.